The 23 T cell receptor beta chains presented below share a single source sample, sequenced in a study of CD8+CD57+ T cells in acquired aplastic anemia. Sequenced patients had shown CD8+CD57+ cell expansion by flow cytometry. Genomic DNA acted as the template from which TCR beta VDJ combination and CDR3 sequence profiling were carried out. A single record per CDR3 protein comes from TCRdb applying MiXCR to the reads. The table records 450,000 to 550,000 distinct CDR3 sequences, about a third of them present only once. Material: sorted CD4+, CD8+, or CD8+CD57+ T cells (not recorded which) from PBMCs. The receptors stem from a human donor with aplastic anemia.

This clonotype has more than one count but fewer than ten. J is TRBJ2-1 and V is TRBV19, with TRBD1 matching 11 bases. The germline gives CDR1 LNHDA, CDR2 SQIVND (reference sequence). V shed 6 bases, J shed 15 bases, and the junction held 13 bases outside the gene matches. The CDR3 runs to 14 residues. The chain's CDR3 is CASRDRDRGSPRFF. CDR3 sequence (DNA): TGTGCCAGTAGAGACCGGGACAGGGGGTCTCCTCGGTTCTTC. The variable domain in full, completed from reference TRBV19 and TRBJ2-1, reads DGGITQSPKYLFRKEGQNVTLSCEQNLNHDAMYWYRQDPGQGLRLIYYSQIVNDFQKGDIAEGYSVSREKKESFPLTVTSAQKNPTAFYLCASRDRDRGSPRFFGPGTRLTVL.

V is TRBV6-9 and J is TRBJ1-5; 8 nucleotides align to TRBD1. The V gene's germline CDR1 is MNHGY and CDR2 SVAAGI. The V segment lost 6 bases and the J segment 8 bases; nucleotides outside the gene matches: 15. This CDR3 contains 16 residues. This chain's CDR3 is CASSQKDRAEEEPQHF. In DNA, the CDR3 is TGTGCCAGCAGCCAAAAGGACAGGGCCGAGGAGGAGCCCCAGCATTTT.

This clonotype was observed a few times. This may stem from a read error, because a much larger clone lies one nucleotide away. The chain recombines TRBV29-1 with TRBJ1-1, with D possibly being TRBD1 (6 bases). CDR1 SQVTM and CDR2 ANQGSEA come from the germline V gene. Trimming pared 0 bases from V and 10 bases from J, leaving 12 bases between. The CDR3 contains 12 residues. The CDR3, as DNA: TGCAGCGTTGAAGAAAAGGACAGAGGAGCTTTCTTT. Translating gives CSVEEKDRGAFF.

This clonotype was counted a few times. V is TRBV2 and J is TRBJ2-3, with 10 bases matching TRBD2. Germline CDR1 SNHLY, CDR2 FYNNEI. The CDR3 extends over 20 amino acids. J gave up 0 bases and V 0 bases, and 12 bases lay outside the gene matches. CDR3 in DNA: TGTGCCAGCAGTGAAGCGACGGGACTAGCGTTTGTTATGAGCACAGATACGCAGTATTTT. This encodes CASSEATGLAFVMSTDTQYF. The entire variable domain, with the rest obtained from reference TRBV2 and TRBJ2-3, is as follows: EPEVTQTPSHQVTQMGQEVILRCVPISNHLYFYWYRQILGQKVEFLVSFYNNEISEKSEIFDDQFSVERPDGSNFTLKIRSTKLEDSAMYFCASSEATGLAFVMSTDTQYFGPGTRLTVL.

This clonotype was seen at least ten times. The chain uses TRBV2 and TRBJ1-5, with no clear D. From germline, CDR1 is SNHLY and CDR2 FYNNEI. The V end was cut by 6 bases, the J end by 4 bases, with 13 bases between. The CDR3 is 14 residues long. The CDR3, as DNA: TGTGCCAGCAGCCGGTCCCTTGGTAATCAGCCCCAGCATTTT. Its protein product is CASSRSLGNQPQHF.

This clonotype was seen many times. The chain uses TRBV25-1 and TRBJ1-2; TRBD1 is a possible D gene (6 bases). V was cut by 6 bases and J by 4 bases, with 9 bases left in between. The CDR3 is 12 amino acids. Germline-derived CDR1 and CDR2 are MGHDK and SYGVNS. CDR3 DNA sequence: TGTGCCAGCAGACAGGGAGCCTATGGCTACACCTTC. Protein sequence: CASRQGAYGYTF.

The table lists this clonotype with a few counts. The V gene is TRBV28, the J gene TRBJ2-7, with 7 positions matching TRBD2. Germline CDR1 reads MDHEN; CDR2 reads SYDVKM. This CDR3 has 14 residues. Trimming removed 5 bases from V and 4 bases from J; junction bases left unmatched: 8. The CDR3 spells CASSRAGVRYEQYF. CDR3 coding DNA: TGTGCCAGCAGTCGGGCGGGGGTTAGGTACGAGCAGTACTTC.

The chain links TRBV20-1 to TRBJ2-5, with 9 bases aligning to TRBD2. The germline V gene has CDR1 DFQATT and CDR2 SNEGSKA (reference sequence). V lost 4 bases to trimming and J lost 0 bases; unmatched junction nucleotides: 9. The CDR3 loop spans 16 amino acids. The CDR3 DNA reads TGCAGTGCTACCCCGCCTAGCGGGACTTACCAAGAGACCCAGTACTTC. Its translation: CSATPPSGTYQETQYF.

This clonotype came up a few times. The CDR3, as DNA: TGTGCCACTGCGGGAGGGCCGGGCGGGGAGCTGTTTTTT. Its translation: CATAGGPGGELFF. The chain is built from TRBV24-1 and TRBJ2-2, with 9 bases matching TRBD2. Trimming removed 10 bases from V and 7 bases from J; junction bases left unmatched: 6. The germline V gene encodes CDR1 KGHDR and CDR2 SFDVKD. This CDR3 is built from 13 residues.

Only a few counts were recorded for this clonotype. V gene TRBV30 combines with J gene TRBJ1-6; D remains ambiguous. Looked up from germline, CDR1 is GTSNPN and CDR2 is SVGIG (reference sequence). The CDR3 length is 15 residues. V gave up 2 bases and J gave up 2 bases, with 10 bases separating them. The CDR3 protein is CAWSFRVTYNSPLHF. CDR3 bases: TGTGCCTGGAGTTTTCGTGTAACCTATAATTCACCCCTCCACTTT.

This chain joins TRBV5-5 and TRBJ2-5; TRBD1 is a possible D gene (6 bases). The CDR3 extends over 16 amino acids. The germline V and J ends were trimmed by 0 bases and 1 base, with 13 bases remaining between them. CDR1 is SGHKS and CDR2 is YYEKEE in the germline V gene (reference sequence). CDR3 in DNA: TGTGCCAGCAGCTTGGAAGCCAGGGGATTCCAAGAGACCCAGTACTTC. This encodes CASSLEARGFQETQYF.

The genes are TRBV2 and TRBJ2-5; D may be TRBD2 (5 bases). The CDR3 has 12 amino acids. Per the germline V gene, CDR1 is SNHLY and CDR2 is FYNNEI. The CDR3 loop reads CASATGEETQYF. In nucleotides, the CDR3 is TGTGCTAGCGCCACGGGCGAAGAGACCCAGTACTTC.

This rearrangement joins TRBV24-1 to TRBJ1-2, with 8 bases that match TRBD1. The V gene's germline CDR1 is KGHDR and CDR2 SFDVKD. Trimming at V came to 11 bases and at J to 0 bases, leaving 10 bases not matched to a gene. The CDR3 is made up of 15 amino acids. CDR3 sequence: CASAPGTGTNYGYTF. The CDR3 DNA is TGTGCCAGCGCTCCCGGGACAGGAACTAACTATGGCTACACCTTC.

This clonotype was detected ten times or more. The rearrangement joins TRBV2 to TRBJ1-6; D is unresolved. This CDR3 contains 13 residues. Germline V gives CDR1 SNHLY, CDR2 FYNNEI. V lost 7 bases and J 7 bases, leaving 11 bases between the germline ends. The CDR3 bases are TGTGCCAGCACCGAAAGGTCAAATTCACCCCTCCACTTT. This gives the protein CASTERSNSPLHF. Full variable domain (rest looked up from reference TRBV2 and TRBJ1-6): EPEVTQTPSHQVTQMGQEVILRCVPISNHLYFYWYRQILGQKVEFLVSFYNNEISEKSEIFDDQFSVERPDGSNFTLKIRSTKLEDSAMYFCASTERSNSPLHFGNGTRLTVT.

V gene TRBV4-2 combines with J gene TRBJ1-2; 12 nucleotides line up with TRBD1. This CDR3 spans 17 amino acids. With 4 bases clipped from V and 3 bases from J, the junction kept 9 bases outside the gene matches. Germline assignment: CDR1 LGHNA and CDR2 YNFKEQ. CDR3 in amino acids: CASSREPGQGADYGYTF. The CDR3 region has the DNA TGTGCCAGCAGCCGAGAGCCGGGACAGGGGGCAGACTATGGCTACACCTTC.

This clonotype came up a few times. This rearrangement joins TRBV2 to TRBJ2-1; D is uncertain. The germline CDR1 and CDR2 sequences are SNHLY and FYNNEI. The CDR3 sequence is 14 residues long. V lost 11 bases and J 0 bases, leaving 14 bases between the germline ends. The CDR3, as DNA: TGTGCCTCCAAGGACGCCAGCTCCTACAATGAGCAGTTCTTC. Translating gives CASKDASSYNEQFF.

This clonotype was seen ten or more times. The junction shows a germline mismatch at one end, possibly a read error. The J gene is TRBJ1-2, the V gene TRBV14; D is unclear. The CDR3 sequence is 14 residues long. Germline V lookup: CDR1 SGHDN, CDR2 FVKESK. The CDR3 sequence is CASSSYPTFSGLSF. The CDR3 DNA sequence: TGTGCCAGCAGCTCCTACCCAACTTTCTCGGGTCTAAGCTTC.

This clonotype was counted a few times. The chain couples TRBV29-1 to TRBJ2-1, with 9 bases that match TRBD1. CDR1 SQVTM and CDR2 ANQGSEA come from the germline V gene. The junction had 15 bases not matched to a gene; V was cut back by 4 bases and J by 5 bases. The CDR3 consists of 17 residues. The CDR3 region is CSVGDRDTIQGDNEQFF. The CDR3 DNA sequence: TGCAGCGTTGGGGACAGGGACACGATACAGGGCGACAATGAGCAGTTCTTC.

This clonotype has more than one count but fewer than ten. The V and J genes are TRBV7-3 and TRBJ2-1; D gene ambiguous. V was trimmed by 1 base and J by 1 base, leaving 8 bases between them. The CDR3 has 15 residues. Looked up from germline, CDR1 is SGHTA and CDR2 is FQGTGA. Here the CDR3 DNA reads TGTGCCAGCAGCTTAAATGCGGCTTCCTACAATGAGCAGTTCTTC. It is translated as CASSLNAASYNEQFF.

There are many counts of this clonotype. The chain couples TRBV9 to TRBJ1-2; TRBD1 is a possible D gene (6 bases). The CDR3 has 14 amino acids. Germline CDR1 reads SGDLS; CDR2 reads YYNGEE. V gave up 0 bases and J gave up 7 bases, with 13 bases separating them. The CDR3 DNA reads TGTGCCAGCAGCGTAGAGGGGGGGCGGATTGGCTACACCTTC. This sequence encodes CASSVEGGRIGYTF. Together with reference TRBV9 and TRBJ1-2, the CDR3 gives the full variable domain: DSGVTQTPKHLITATGQRVTLRCSPRSGDLSVYWYQQSLDQGLQFLIQYYNGEERAKGNILERFSAQQFPDLHSELNLSSLELGDSALYFCASSVEGGRIGYTFGSGTRLTVV.

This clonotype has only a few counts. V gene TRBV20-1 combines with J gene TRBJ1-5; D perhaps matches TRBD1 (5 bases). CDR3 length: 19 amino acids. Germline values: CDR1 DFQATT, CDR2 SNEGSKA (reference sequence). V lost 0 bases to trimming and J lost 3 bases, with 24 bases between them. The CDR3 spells CSARDHRGRGVMANQPQHF. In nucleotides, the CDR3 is TGCAGTGCTAGAGACCATCGGGGAAGAGGGGTAATGGCCAATCAGCCCCAGCATTTT.

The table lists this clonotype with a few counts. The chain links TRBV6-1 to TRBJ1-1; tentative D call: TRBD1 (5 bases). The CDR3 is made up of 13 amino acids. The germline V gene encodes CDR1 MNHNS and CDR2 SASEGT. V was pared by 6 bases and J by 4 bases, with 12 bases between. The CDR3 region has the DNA TGTGCCAGCAGGGACATCAGATCCACTGAAGCTTTCTTT. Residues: CASRDIRSTEAFF.

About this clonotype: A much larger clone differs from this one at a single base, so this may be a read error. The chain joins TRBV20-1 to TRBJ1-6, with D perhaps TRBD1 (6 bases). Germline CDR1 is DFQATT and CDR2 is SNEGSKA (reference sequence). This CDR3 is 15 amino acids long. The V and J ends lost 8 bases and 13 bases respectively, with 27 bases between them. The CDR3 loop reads CSPDPGGVSSPPLHF. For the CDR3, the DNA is TGCAGTCCCGATCCGGGGGGCGTCTCCTCCCCCCCCCTCCACTTT.